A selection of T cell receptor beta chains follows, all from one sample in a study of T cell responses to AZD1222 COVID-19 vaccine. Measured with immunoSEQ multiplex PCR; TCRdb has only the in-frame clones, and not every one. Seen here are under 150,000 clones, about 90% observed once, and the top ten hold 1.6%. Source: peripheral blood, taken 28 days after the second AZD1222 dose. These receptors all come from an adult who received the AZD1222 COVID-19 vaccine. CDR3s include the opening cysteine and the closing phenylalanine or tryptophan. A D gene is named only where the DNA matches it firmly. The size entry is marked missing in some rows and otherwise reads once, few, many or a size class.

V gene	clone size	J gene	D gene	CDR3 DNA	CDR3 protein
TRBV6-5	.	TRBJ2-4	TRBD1	TGTGCCAGCAGTTACTCGAGACAGGGGATGAACATTCAGTACTTC	CASSYSRQGMNIQYF
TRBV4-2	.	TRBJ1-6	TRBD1	TGTGCCAGCAGCCGGGACAGGGGTAATTCACCCCTCCACTTT	CASSRDRGNSPLHF
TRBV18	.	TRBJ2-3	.	TGTGCCAGCTCACCATTGGGAGATACGCAGTATTTT	CASSPLGDTQYF
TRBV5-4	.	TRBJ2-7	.	TGTGCCAGCAGCTGGGGACCGAGCTCCTACGAGCAGTACTTC	CASSWGPSSYEQYF
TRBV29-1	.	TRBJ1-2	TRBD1	TGCAGCGTTATGGGACAGGAGTATTATGGCTACACCTTC	CSVMGQEYYGYTF
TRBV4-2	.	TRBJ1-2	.	TGTGCCAGCAGCCAAGATCGAGGCGGGCCGAGCTACACCTTC	CASSQDRGGPSYTF
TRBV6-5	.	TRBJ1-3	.	TGTGCCAGCAGTTTATCACGGGTTCCTGGAAACACCATATATTTT	CASSLSRVPGNTIYF
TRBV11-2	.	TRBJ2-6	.	TGTGCCAGCAGCTTAGAGGCGGTCCTCTCTGGGGCCAACGTCCTGACTTTC	CASSLEAVLSGANVLTF
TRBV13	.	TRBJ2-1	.	TGTGCCAGCAGCTTAGGTGTTCCCTCACCCTCAGTCGATGAGCAGTTCTTC	CASSLGVPSPSVDEQFF
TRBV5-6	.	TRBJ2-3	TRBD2	TGTGCCAGCAGCACAGCTAGCGGGAGTGCGGATACGCAGTATTTT	CASSTASGSADTQYF
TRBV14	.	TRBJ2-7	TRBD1	TGTGCCAGCAGCCTACGGACAGGCCCCTACGAGCAGTACTTC	CASSLRTGPYEQYF
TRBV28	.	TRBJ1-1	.	TGTGCCAGCAGGGCCCCGGGAGGGAACACTGAAGCTTTCTTT	CASRAPGGNTEAFF
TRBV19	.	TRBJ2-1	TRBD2	TGTGCCAGTAGTATCTCAGGGTTAGCGGGAGGGTACAATGAGCAGTTCTTC	CASSISGLAGGYNEQFF
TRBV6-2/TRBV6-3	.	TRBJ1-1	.	TGTGCCAGCAGTTACTCGCTTGGAGGTTTGAACACTGAAGCTTTCTTT	CASSYSLGGLNTEAFF
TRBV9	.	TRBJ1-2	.	TGTGCCAGCTACGCTCCGGGGACGGACTATGGCTACACCTTC	CASYAPGTDYGYTF
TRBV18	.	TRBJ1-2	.	TGTGCCAGCTCACCAGGGGGCGCGGAGACAGCCTATGGCTACACCTTC	CASSPGGAETAYGYTF
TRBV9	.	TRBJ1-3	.	TGTGCCAGCAGCGTACAGGGGACCTCTGGAAACACCATATATTTT	CASSVQGTSGNTIYF
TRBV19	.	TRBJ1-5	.	TGTGCCACCACAGGGTTTGACCGGCAGCCCCAGCATTTT	CATTGFDRQPQHF
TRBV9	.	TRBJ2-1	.	TGTGCCAGCAGCGATGGGAAGTGGCAGTTCTTC	CASSDGKWQFF
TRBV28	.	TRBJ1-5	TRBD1	TGTGCCAGCAGTTCAAGACAGGGAAATCAGCCCCAGCATTTT	CASSSRQGNQPQHF
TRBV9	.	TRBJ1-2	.	TGTGCCAGCAGCGTAGAGTACAACAGTAACTATGGCTACACCTTC	CASSVEYNSNYGYTF
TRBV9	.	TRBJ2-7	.	TGTGCCAGCAGCGGCAGTCGAGGGCTAGGCGAGCAGTACTTC	CASSGSRGLGEQYF
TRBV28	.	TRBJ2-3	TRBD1	TGTGCCAGCAGTTCACCGGGACAGGGAGAGGGGGACCCTGCAGATACGCAGTATTTT	CASSSPGQGEGDPADTQYF
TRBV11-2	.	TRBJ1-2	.	TGTGCCAGCAGCTTAGCCGGCGGCCCGCAGACATATGGCTACACCTTC	CASSLAGGPQTYGYTF
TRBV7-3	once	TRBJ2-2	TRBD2	TGTGCCAGCAGCCCGGGACTAGCGCTCAACACCGGGGAGCTGTTTTTT	CASSPGLALNTGELFF
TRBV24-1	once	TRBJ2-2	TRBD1	TGTGCCACCAGGGGGGACAGGGAGGTCGGGGAGCTGTTTTTT	CATRGDREVGELFF
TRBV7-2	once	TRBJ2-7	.	TGTGCCAGCAGCTTAGAGCCAGCAGCCTACGAGCAGTACTTC	CASSLEPAAYEQYF
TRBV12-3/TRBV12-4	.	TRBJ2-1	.	TGTGCCAGCAGTAATCACAATGAGCAGTTCTTC	CASSNHNEQFF
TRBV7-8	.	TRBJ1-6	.	TGTGCCAGCAGCTCCGGAGGAGGGGGTAGATCACCCCTCCACTTT	CASSSGGGGRSPLHF
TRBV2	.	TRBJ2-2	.	TGTGCCAGCAACCGAAACACCGGGGAGCTGTTTTTT	CASNRNTGELFF
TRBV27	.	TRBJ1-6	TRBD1	TGTGCCAGCAGTCGCAGCTTGGGGACAGTGACTAATTCACCCCTCCACTTT	CASSRSLGTVTNSPLHF
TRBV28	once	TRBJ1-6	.	TGTGCCACCAGCCCCCCGAGCGCCTATAATTCACCCCTCCACTTT	CATSPPSAYNSPLHF
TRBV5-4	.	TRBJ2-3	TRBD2	TGTGCCAGCAGCTTGCAAGCGGGAGACTCAGATACGCAGTATTTT	CASSLQAGDSDTQYF